The sequence of this TCR beta chain was determined in a study of T cell responses to AZD1222 COVID-19 vaccine. Produced via immunoSEQ multiplex PCR; TCRdb's table is partial and in-frame only. The sample yields about 120,000 clones, roughly 88% seen once. The J segment lost 2 bases and the V segment lost 5 bases, leaving 11 bases of the junction unmatched. There are 16 residues in the CDR3. Germline V gives CDR1 GTSNPN, CDR2 SVGIG (reference sequence). The chain employs TRBV30 and TRBJ2-3; 9 positions match TRBD2. The TCR was taken from an adult in good health. The source material was peripheral blood, sampled on day 0 of MenACWY control vaccination. The CDR3 DNA is TGTGCCTGGGACCCTGGGCTAGCGGGGCTCACAGATACGCAGTATTTT. This encodes CAWDPGLAGLTDTQYF.